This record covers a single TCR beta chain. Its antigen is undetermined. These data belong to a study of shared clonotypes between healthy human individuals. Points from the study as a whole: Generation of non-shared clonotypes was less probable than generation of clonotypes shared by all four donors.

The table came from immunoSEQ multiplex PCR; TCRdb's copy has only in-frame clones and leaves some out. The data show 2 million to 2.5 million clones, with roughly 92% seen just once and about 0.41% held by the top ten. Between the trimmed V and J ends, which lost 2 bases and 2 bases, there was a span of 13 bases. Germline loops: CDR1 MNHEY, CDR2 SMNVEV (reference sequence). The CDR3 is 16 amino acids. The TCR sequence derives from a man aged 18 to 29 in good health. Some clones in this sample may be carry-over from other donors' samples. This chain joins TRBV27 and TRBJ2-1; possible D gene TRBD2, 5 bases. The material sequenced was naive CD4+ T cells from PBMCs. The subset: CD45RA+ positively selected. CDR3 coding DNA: TGTGCCAGCAGTTTAAGTACGAGGGCGCCCTACAATGAGCAGTTCTTC. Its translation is CASSLSTRAPYNEQFF.